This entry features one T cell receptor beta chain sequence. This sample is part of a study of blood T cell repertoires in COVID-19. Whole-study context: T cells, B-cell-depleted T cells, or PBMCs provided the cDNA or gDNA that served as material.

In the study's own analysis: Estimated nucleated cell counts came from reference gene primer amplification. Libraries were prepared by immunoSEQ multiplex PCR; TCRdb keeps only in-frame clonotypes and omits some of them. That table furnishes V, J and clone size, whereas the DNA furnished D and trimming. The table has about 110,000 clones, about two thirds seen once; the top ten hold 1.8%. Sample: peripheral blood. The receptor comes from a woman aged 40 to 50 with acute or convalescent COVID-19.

The CDR3 nucleotides read TGTGCCTGGAGCGACCTACTGGGGGGCGAGCAGTACTTC. It specifies CAWSDLLGGEQYF. This chain uses TRBV30 with TRBJ2-7; D perhaps matches TRBD2 (6 bases). Trimming left V 3 bases short and J 6 bases short, with 15 bases between. The CDR3 covers 13 residues. Looked up from germline, CDR1 is GTSNPN and CDR2 is SVGIG (reference sequence).